The clone carrying this T cell receptor (beta chain) was counted at least ten times. The antigen remains unidentified. This beta chain appears as a stray read in a library generated for alpha chains; its size is not informative. The data belong to a study of spatial heterogeneity in lung cancer. Sample time point: sample taken at primary tumor resection. A total of approximately 77 untreated early-stage non-small cell lung cancer patients served as donors. No cells were sorted before sequencing. The whole RNA sequenced was extracted from tumor, nontumor lung or frozen PBMC. Study results and caveats: Tumor mutation counts were tracked by expanded intratumoral alpha and beta TCR counts.

Every TCR cDNA molecule bore its own unique molecular identifier. TCRdb passed the 5' RACE reads through MiXCR, listing each CDR3 protein once. The sample records approximately 8,500 distinct CDR3 sequences, around 13% being singletons. This receptor was obtained from a male donor with early-stage non-small cell lung cancer. Sequencing used lung tumor tissue, obtained at surgery.

CDR3 in amino acids: CASSPNKGAVYEQYF. CDR3 coding DNA: TGTGCCAGCAGCCCGAACAAGGGGGCCGTCTACGAGCAGTACTTC. This rearrangement joins TRBV28 to TRBJ2-7; TRBD1 aligns across 7 bases. V shed 6 bases, J shed 3 bases, and the junction held 11 bases outside the gene matches. The CDR3 totals 15 residues. Looked up from germline, CDR1 is MDHEN and CDR2 is SYDVKM.